The 25 T cell receptor beta chains in this list originate from one sample, sequenced in a study of T cells in Graves' hyperthyroidism and ophthalmopathy. Template material for amplifying TCR beta CDR3 regions consisted of RNA transcripts. The HTBI set primed first-round TCR CDR3 RT-PCR. TCRdb called the multiplex PCR reads again in MiXCR, with one record for every CDR3 protein. This table holds around 540,000 distinct CDR3 sequences, more than 15% found once. Sequenced: blood. These TCRs come from a woman younger than 45 with Graves' ophthalmopathy.

This clonotype was seen just once. The V and J genes are TRBV10-3 and TRBJ1-1, with D hard to call. V was trimmed by 8 bases and J by 4 bases, leaving 8 bases between them. The CDR3 covers 11 residues. The germline V gene encodes CDR1 ENHRY and CDR2 SYGVKD. The CDR3 loop reads CAIRSFTEAFF. The CDR3 DNA reads TGTGCCATCCGGTCTTTCACTGAAGCTTTCTTT.

The chain carries TRBV28 and TRBJ2-4; TRBD1 aligns across 8 bases. Per the germline V gene, CDR1 is MDHEN and CDR2 is SYDVKM. V lost 6 bases, J lost 5 bases, and 3 bases stayed unmatched. This CDR3 comprises 13 residues. CDR3 sequence reads: CASRGQAENIQYF. Written as DNA, the CDR3 is TGTGCCAGCAGGGGACAGGCCGAAAACATTCAGTACTTC.

This clonotype has just a few counts. The gene calls are TRBV5-1 and TRBJ2-3; TRBD1 matches at 7 bases. Germline trimming cut 5 bases from V and 10 bases from J; bases unmatched to any gene: 7. The V gene's germline CDR1 is SGHRS and CDR2 YFSETQ. CDR3 length: 12 residues. The CDR3 region is CASSWDSPAQYF. The CDR3 nucleotides read TGCGCCAGCAGTTGGGACAGTCCGGCGCAGTATTTT.

This clonotype was recorded a few times. V and J are TRBV19 and TRBJ2-1; TRBD2 matches at 7 bases. Germline CDR1 and CDR2: LNHDA and SQIVND (reference sequence). J gave up 1 base and V 5 bases, and 17 bases lay outside the gene matches. The CDR3 is made up of 19 amino acids. In nucleotides, the CDR3 is TGTGCCAGTAGTTTCCCTTCTGGCGGGAGCTGGATTTCCTACAATGAGCAGTTCTTC. Amino acids: CASSFPSGGSWISYNEQFF.

Ten or more counts support this clonotype. V gene TRBV7-9 combines with J gene TRBJ2-7; D might be TRBD2 (5 bases). The CDR3 loop spans 13 amino acids. Germline assignment: CDR1 SEHNR and CDR2 FQNEAQ (reference sequence). Trimming shortened V by 5 bases and J by 2 bases, and 10 bases separated the two germline ends. Written as DNA, the CDR3 is TGTGCCAGCAGCCCGGGAATAGCCTACGAGCAGTACTTC. Translated, it gives CASSPGIAYEQYF.

The gene calls are TRBV7-8 and TRBJ1-5; no clear D gene. Between the trimmed V and J ends, which lost 2 bases and 3 bases, there was a span of 14 bases. This CDR3 is built from 16 residues. Germline assignment: CDR1 SGHVS and CDR2 FQNEAQ. The DNA of the CDR3 is TGTGCCAGCAGCTTAAGCCCCAGTGGCATCAATCAGCCCCAGCATTTT. Protein product: CASSLSPSGINQPQHF.

This clonotype was detected many times. J is TRBJ2-7 and V is TRBV28; D might be TRBD1 or TRBD2, each matching 5 bases. Trimming shortened V by 7 bases and J by 3 bases, and 16 bases separated the two germline ends. This CDR3 has 14 amino acids. CDR1 is MDHEN, CDR2 SYDVKM, per germline. For the CDR3, the DNA is TGTGCCAGCAATTCGAGAGGGGACGGCTACGAGCAGTACTTC. As protein: CASNSRGDGYEQYF. The variable domain in full, with the rest retrieved from reference TRBV28 and TRBJ2-7, is DVKVTQSSRYLVKRTGEKVFLECVQDMDHENMFWYRQDPGLGLRLIYFSYDVKMKEKGDIPEGYSVSREKKERFSLILESASTNQTSMYLCASNSRGDGYEQYFGPGTRLTVT.

This clonotype was counted many times. The V gene is TRBV2, the J gene TRBJ2-1, with D hard to call. This CDR3 has 11 residues. V lost 5 bases and J lost 7, with 6 bases in between. Per germline, CDR1 SNHLY and CDR2 FYNNEI. The CDR3 nucleotides read TGTGCCAGCAGTCAGTGGAATGAGCAGTTCTTC. This translates into CASSQWNEQFF.

This clonotype was seen many times. This chain links TRBV6-1 with TRBJ2-7; D is possibly TRBD1 (6 bases). CDR3 length: 15 residues. Trimming stripped 1 base from V and 3 bases from J, with 13 bases between. Germline CDR1 MNHNS, CDR2 SASEGT. The DNA for the CDR3 is TGTGCCAGCAGTGAAGTAGCTGGACAGCACTACGAGCAGTACTTC. Translation: CASSEVAGQHYEQYF.

This clonotype was observed many times. The chain carries TRBV6-2 or TRBV6-3 and TRBJ2-2; 11 bases match TRBD2. The CDR3 runs 14 residues. From germline, CDR1 is MNHEY and CDR2 SVGEGT. The trim removed 8 bases at V and 5 bases at J, leaving 4 bases unmatched. CDR3 sequence: CASHSGRATGELFF. CDR3 DNA: TGTGCCAGCCATAGCGGGAGGGCAACCGGGGAGCTGTTTTTT.

The J gene is TRBJ2-1, the V gene TRBV27, with TRBD1 identical over 8 bases. With 3 bases clipped from V and 5 bases from J, the junction kept 12 bases outside the gene matches. CDR3 length: 17 amino acids. CDR1 and CDR2 (germline): MNHEY, SMNVEV (reference sequence). In nucleotides, the CDR3 is TGTGCCAGCAGTTTGACAGGGGCCGACTTTATGAACAATGAGCAGTTCTTC. Translating it yields CASSLTGADFMNNEQFF.

This sequence joins TRBV7-6 and TRBJ2-7, with 7 positions matching TRBD2. Trimming took 6 bases from V and 2 from J; bases not matched to a gene: 16. The V gene's germline CDR1 is SGHVS and CDR2 FNYEAQ. CDR3 length: 17 amino acids. CDR3 nucleotides: TGTGCCAGCAGTCGCGGGACGGGGGGTTCCATTACCTACGAGCAGTACTTC. This codes for CASSRGTGGSITYEQYF.

This clonotype showed up many times. This rearrangement joins TRBV3-1 to TRBJ2-7; the D is unclear. The V end lost 0 bases, the J end lost 6 bases, and 15 bases lay between the germline ends. Per the germline V gene, CDR1 is LGHDT and CDR2 is YNNKEL (reference sequence). The CDR3 runs to 15 residues. CDR3 in DNA: TGTGCCAGCAGCCAAGATGTTCTACCCCTTAGCGAGCAGTACTTC. Translation gives CASSQDVLPLSEQYF.

Ten or more counts support this clonotype. The chain combines TRBV15 with TRBJ2-7; 7 bases map to TRBD2. CDR3 length: 15 amino acids. CDR1 and CDR2 (germline): LNHNV, YYDKDF (reference sequence). Trimming took 0 bases from V and 5 from J; bases not matched to a gene: 7. Written as DNA, the CDR3 is TGTGCCACCAGCAGAGATCCTGGCGGGAGCGACGAGCAGTACTTC. Translated: CATSRDPGGSDEQYF.

V usage is TRBV12-3 or TRBV12-4 and J usage is TRBJ2-7, with 14 bases that match TRBD2. The V and J ends lost 6 bases and 0 bases, in that order; junction bases with no gene match: 10. The CDR3 has 18 residues. The chain's CDR3 is CASSPPSGTSGSSYEQYF. The CDR3 region has the DNA TGTGCCAGCAGCCCTCCTTCCGGGACTAGCGGGAGCTCCTACGAGCAGTACTTC.

Of note for this clonotype: A much larger clone lies a single base off, so this may be a read error. The chain carries TRBV20-1 and TRBJ2-1, with TRBD1 identical over 9 bases. The J call may be in error: the DNA end matches TRBJ2-7 better. Germline values: CDR1 DFQATT, CDR2 SNEGSKA (reference sequence). This CDR3 is 15 amino acids long. In DNA form, the CDR3 reads TGCAGTGCCCGGACTCCGGGACAGGGCGTGGATGAGCAGTACTTC. Translating gives CSARTPGQGVDEQYF.

This clonotype was counted ten times or more. The rearrangement joins TRBV20-1 to TRBJ2-7; 8 nucleotides line up with TRBD1. The CDR3 has 14 amino acids. The trim removed 6 bases at V and 1 base at J, leaving 8 bases unmatched. CDR1 is DFQATT and CDR2 is SNEGSKA in the germline V gene (reference sequence). CDR3 bases: TGCAGTGCAAAACCGGGACAGGCGTCCTACGAGCAGTACTTC. This translates into CSAKPGQASYEQYF.

The rearrangement uses TRBV5-8 and TRBJ2-2; D gene ambiguous. With 3 bases removed from V and 2 bases from J, the gap between germline ends came to 17 bases. The germline V gene encodes CDR1 SGHTS and CDR2 YDEGEE. The CDR3 consists of 17 residues. CDR3 protein: CASSSLTTRTNTGELFF. The CDR3 nucleotides read TGTGCCAGCAGCTCACTGACAACCAGGACCAACACCGGGGAGCTGTTTTTT.

This clonotype was found a few times. The CDR3 DNA reads TGTGCCGGCGGGACAGGGGGCAAAGAGACCCAGTACTTC. Residues: CAGGTGGKETQYF. The chain employs TRBV7-2 and TRBJ2-5; 12 bases map to TRBD1. Germline CDR1 SGHTA, CDR2 FQGNSA. This CDR3 comprises 13 residues. V was clipped by 11 bases and J by 3 bases; unmatched bases: 4. The entire variable domain, with the rest obtained from reference TRBV7-2 and TRBJ2-5, is as follows: GAGVSQSPSNKVTEKGKDVELRCDPISGHTALYWYRQSLGQGLEFLIYFQGNSAPDKSGLPSDRFSAERTGGSVSTLTIQRTQQEDSAVYLCAGGTGGKETQYFGPGTRLLVL.

Worth noting for this clonotype: At one end the junction does not follow the germline gene, possibly because of a read error. This chain joins TRBV6-5 and TRBJ2-7; 10 bases agree with TRBD2. The germline gives CDR1 MNHEY, CDR2 SVGAGI. The length of the CDR3 is 16 residues. This chain's CDR3 is CASSYGSAGGAYEQSF. As DNA, the CDR3 is TGTGCCAGCAGTTACGGATCAGCGGGAGGGGCCTACGAGCAGTCCTTC.

This clonotype was counted many times. The chain's CDR3 is CASSTGSDNEQFF. The CDR3 DNA follows: TGTGCCAGCAGTACGGGAAGCGACAATGAGCAGTTCTTC. The chain employs TRBV6-1 and TRBJ2-1, with a weak D call TRBD2 (5 bases). V lost 5 bases and J lost 5, with 10 bases in between. Germline V gives CDR1 MNHNS, CDR2 SASEGT. CDR3 length: 13 residues.

This clonotype has ten or more counts. The rearrangement uses TRBV7-9 and TRBJ2-5; D possibly matches TRBD1 or TRBD2 (5 bases each). CDR1 and CDR2 from the germline V gene are SEHNR and FQNEAQ (reference sequence). The ends were cut back, 4 bases at V and 3 bases at J, with 9 bases in the middle. This CDR3 is 13 amino acids long. As DNA, the CDR3 is TGTGCCAGCAGCTATTGGGGGAAAGAGACCCAGTACTTC. The encoded protein is CASSYWGKETQYF.

There are many counts of this clonotype. The chain couples TRBV28 to TRBJ2-1; D perhaps matches TRBD1 (5 bases). Between the trimmed V and J ends, which lost 1 base and 0 bases, there was a span of 13 bases. Per germline, CDR1 MDHEN and CDR2 SYDVKM. This CDR3 spans 17 amino acids. The CDR3 region is CASSLSQVSTSYNEQFF. As DNA, the CDR3 is TGTGCCAGCAGTTTATCACAGGTCTCCACCTCCTACAATGAGCAGTTCTTC.

In its sample, this clonotype was seen many times. The chain employs TRBV9 and TRBJ2-1, with unresolved D. V lost 2 bases to trimming and J lost 0 bases, with 9 bases between them. The CDR3 totals 15 residues. Germline V lookup: CDR1 SGDLS, CDR2 YYNGEE. CDR3 in amino acids: CASSVDEGSYNEQFF. CDR3 sequence (DNA): TGTGCCAGCAGCGTGGACGAAGGCTCCTACAATGAGCAGTTCTTC. Filled out from reference TRBV9 and TRBJ2-1, the complete variable domain reads DSGVTQTPKHLITATGQRVTLRCSPRSGDLSVYWYQQSLDQGLQFLIQYYNGEERAKGNILERFSAQQFPDLHSELNLSSLELGDSALYFCASSVDEGSYNEQFFGPGTRLTVL.

This rearrangement joins TRBV12-3 or TRBV12-4 to TRBJ2-2, with D hard to call. The V and J ends lost 3 bases and 1 base respectively, with 15 bases between them. The CDR3 loop spans 17 amino acids. CDR3 region: CASSFSFSGRNTGELFF. Here the CDR3 DNA reads TGTGCCAGCAGTTTCTCGTTCTCTGGACGGAACACCGGGGAGCTGTTTTTT.